The source of this TCR beta chain is a study of shared clonotypes between healthy human individuals (dated by TCRdb to about 2020). In terms of the full investigation: The cohort comprised two women and three men aged 18 to 49 years. Per donor, three plates each were used for CD4 naive and CD4 memory, two for CD8 naive, and one for CD8 memory. To estimate repertoire size and how much clonotypes are shared between individuals, the study performed deep sequencing of blood TCR repertoires from a few healthy adults. To increase sequencing depth and limit assay-specific biases, different laboratories used diverse techniques to prepare libraries and sequence TCR repertoires. Per donor, leukapheresis produced somewhere between about 0.94 and 9.5 billion PBMCs.

For this chain, trimming is 8 bases at the V end and 4 bases at the J end, and the number of junction bases without a gene match is 13. The germline V gene encodes CDR1 LNHDA and CDR2 SQIVND (reference sequence). The CDR3 starts with the cysteine, ends with the phenylalanine, and has 15 residues. CDR3 DNA only is kept here, 45 bases in frame from base 1. The full study reports these points: Compared with non-shared clonotypes, the clonotypes found in all four sorted-subset donors had higher generation probabilities. Estimated clonotype richness was generally larger for naive than for memory subsets. The small number of donors limited the genetic and exposure-history diversity represented. Pairwise subsampling indicated that sequencing depth was expected to affect the degree of clonotype sharing among donors. Across four donors, about 5.2% of naive CD4, roughly 3.5% of naive CD8, under 2.5% of memory CD4, and roughly 0.4% of memory CD8 clonotypes were shared. Only blood was sampled, and tissue TCR repertoires likely differ from those in blood. Incomplete sequencing was indicated by rarefaction of sorted-subset datasets, despite the large sequencing depth.

TCR CDR3 regions were amplified from genomic DNA by multiplex PCR using the deep immunoSEQ assay. Extracted genomic DNA from each cell subset was spread evenly across all wells of several immunoSEQ 96-well plates, with each plate serving as a replicate. For sorted subsets, roughly 200 ng genomic DNA, equal to tens of thousands of T cell genomes, was loaded into each replicate PCR. The purified libraries were quantified using a Qubit 3.0 fluorometer, sized with a Bioanalyzer 2100, and then quantified again using the KAPA Library Quantification kit. Every immunoSEQ 96-well plate was sequenced on a dedicated single-read 150-cycle Illumina NextSeq 550 flow cell. As for the authors' bioinformatics: Because only junctional sequences without quality scores were contained in the immunoSEQ output, filtering matching that applied to full-length reads could not be performed. Sequences were annotated with PyIR, a Python wrapper for IgBLAST v1.9, using IMGT germline references to assign V/J genes and CDR3. Reads with weak V/J assignments (E-value above 1e-6), missing CDR3, stop codons, out-of-frame junctions, or ambiguous translated residues were removed. V3J clonotypes were defined as sequences sharing the same inferred V gene, J gene, and CDR3 amino acid sequence. Percentage overlap between repertoires was calculated by dividing the number of shared unique clonotypes by the size of the smaller repertoire. Three approaches were used to assess repertoire richness: RTK rarefaction, the Chao1 estimator, and Recon v2.1 estimates of unobserved clonotypes. Generation probabilities for all TCRbeta clonotypes obtained by the gDNA method from a handful of donors were computed using OLGA. Here the immuneACCESS table is served through TCRdb, limited to in-frame sequences with V and J called. Missing clones are a known gap in these copies; in checked studies unresolved V genes cover under half, and the rest lacks a known reason. V and J calls and clone size are those listed in that table; D and trimming were worked out from the DNA. The sample has some 240,000 clones on record, 60% to 80% of them singletons. The ten largest make up approximately 10% of the sample.

Comment on this clone: Which antigen it targets is not known. Per-base qualities were not stored, and no clone one base away is much larger.

Donors were healthy HIV-negative adults with no recently reported acute infections or vaccinations. Every donor was a Caucasian adult living in Nashville, Tennessee, USA. CD4+ T cells were enriched by magnetic negative selection, after which naive cells were positively selected on CD45RA and the negative fraction was taken as the memory subset. After blood collection by leukapheresis, PBMCs were isolated using Ficoll-Histopaque density gradient centrifugation and then cryopreserved in the vapor phase of liquid nitrogen. Analytical flow cytometry was used to check the purity and quantity of each magnetically sorted T cell population. From each sorted fraction, genomic DNA was isolated and quantified by UV absorbance on a Nanodrop 2000c.

The source material was memory CD4+ T cells sorted from blood. Read against the paper, the sample's cell subset or site label means: CD45RA-negative fraction. This TCR was recovered from a man between 25 and 39 years old in good health. Recombination linked TRBV19 to TRBJ1-1, with 7 junctional bases fitting TRBD1. The sequenced DNA is TGTGCCAGTGGGGCCGTTAGGGACAGCGGCACTGAAGCTTTCTTT. It is translated as CASGAVRDSGTEAFF.